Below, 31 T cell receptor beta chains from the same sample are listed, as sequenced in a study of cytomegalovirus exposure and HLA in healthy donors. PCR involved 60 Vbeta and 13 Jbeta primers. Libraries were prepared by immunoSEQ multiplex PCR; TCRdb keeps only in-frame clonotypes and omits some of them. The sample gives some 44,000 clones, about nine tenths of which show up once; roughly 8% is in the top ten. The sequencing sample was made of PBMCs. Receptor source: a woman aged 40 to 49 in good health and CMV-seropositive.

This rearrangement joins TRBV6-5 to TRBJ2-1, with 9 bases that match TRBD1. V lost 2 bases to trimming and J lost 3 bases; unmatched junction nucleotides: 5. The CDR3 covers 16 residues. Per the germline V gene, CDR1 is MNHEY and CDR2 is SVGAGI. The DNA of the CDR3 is TGTGCCAGCAGTTACAGACAGGGGGAGGGCTACAATGAGCAGTTCTTC. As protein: CASSYRQGEGYNEQFF.

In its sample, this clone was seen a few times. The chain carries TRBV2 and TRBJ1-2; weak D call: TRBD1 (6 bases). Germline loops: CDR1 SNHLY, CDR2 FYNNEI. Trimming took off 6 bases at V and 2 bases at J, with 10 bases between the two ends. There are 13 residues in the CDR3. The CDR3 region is CASRADSNYGYTF. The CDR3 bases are TGTGCCAGCAGGGCGGACAGCAACTATGGCTACACCTTC.

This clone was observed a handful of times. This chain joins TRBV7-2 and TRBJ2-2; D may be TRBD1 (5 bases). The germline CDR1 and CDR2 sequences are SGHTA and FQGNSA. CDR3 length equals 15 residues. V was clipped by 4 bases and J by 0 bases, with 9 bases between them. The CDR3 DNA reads TGTGCCAGCAGCTCCAGGGTAACGAACACCGGGGAGCTGTTTTTT. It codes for CASSSRVTNTGELFF. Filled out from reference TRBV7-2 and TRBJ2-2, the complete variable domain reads GAGVSQSPSNKVTEKGKDVELRCDPISGHTALYWYRQSLGQGLEFLIYFQGNSAPDKSGLPSDRFSAERTGGSVSTLTIQRTQQEDSAVYLCASSSRVTNTGELFFGEGSRLTVL.

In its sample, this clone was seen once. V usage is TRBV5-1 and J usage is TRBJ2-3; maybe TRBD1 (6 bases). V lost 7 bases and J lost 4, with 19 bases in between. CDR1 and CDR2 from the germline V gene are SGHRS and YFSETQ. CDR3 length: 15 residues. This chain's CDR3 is CASGVQGPTADTQYF. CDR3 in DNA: TGCGCCAGCGGCGTCCAGGGGCCCACGGCAGATACGCAGTATTTT.

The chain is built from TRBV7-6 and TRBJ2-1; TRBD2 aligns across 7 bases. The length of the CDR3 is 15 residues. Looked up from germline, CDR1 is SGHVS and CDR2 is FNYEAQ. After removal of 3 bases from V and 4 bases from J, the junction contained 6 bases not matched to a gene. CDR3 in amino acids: CASSFVTSRYNEQFF. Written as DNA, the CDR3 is TGTGCCAGCAGCTTTGTGACTAGCAGGTACAATGAGCAGTTCTTC.

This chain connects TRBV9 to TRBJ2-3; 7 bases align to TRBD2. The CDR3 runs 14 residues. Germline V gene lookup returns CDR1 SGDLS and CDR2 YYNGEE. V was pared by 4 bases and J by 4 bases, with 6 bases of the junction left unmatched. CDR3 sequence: CASSPDGGADTQYF. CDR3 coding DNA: TGTGCCAGCAGCCCCGATGGGGGGGCAGATACGCAGTATTTT.

CDR3 bases: TGTGCCAGCAGTGAACGGGTAGCGGGATACAATGAGCAGTTCTTC. Amino acids: CASSERVAGYNEQFF. This chain uses TRBV2 with TRBJ2-1; 8 bases map to TRBD2. The CDR3 is 15 residues long. Germline V lookup: CDR1 SNHLY, CDR2 FYNNEI. The V and J ends lost 2 bases and 4 bases, in that order; junction bases with no gene match: 4.

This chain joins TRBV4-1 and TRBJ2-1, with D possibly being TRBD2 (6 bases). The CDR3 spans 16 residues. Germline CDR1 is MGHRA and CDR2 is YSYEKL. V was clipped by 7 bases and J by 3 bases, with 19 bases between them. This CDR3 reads CASTPLAAILYNEQFF. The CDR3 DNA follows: TGCGCCAGCACCCCACTAGCAGCTATCCTCTACAATGAGCAGTTCTTC.

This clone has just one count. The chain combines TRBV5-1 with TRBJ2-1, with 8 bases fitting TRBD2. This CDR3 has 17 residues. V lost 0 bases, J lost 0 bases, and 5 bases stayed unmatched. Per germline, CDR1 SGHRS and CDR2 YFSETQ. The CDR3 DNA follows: TGCGCCAGCAGCTTGGGAGGAAGCGGGAGCTCCTACAATGAGCAGTTCTTC. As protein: CASSLGGSGSSYNEQFF.

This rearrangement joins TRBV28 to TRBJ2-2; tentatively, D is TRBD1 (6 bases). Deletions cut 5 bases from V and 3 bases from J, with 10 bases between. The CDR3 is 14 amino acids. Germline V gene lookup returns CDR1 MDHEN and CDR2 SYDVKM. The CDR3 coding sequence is TGTGCCAGCAGTCCCGGGACACACACCGGGGAGCTGTTTTTT. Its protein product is CASSPGTHTGELFF.

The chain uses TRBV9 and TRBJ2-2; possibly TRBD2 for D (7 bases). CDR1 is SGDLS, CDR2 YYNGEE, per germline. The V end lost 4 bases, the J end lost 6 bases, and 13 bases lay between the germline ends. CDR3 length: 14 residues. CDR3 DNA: TGTGCCAGCAGCACTTTAGGGGGGGCCGGGGAGCTGTTTTTT. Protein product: CASSTLGGAGELFF.

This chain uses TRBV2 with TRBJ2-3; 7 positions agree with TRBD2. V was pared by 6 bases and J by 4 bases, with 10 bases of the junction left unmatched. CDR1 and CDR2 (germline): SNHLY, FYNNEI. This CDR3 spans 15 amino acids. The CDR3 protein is CASRGGSGSADTQYF. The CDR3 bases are TGTGCCAGCAGGGGGGGGTCGGGCTCGGCAGATACGCAGTATTTT.

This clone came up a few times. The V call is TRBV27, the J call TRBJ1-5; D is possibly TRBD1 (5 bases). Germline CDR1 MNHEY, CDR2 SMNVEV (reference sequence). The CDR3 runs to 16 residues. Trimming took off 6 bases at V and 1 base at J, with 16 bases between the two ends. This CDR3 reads CASSLRAAGSNQPQHF. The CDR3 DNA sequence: TGTGCCAGCAGCTTAAGGGCGGCAGGGAGCAATCAGCCCCAGCATTTT.

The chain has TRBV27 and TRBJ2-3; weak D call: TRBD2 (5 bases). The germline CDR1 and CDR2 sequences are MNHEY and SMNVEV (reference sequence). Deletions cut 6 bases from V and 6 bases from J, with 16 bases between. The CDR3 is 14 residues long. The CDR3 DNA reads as TGTGCCAGCAGCCGGACTCCGGGCGGGGATACGCAGTATTTT. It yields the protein CASSRTPGGDTQYF.

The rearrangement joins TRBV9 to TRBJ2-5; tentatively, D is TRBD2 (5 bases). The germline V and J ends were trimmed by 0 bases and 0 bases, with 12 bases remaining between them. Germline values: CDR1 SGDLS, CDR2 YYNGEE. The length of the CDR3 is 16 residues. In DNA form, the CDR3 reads TGTGCCAGCAGCGTAGATGGGAGCGTGTACCAAGAGACCCAGTACTTC. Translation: CASSVDGSVYQETQYF.

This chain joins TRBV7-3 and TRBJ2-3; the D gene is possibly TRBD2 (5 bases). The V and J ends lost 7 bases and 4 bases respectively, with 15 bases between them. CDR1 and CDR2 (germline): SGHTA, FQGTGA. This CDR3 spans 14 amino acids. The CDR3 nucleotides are TGTGCCAGCAACCTTGGAGGAGACGCAGATACGCAGTATTTT. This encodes CASNLGGDADTQYF.

CDR3 amino acids: CASRPGGRKLFF. The CDR3 nucleotides are TGTGCCAGCAGACCCGGCGGGCGGAAGCTGTTTTTT. The chain is built from TRBV27 and TRBJ2-2; possible D gene TRBD2, 5 bases. The CDR3 is 12 residues long. The germline gives CDR1 MNHEY, CDR2 SMNVEV (reference sequence). V lost 6 bases and J lost 12, with 14 bases in between.

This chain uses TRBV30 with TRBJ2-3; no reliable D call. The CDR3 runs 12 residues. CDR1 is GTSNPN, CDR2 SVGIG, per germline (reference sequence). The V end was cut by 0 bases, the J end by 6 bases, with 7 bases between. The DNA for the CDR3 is TGTGCCTGGAGTGTCCGGGTGGATACGCAGTATTTT. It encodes CAWSVRVDTQYF.

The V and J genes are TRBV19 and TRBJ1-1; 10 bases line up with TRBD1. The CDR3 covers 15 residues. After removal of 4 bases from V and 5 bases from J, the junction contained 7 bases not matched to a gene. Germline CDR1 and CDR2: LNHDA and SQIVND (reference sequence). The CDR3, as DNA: TGTGCCAGTAGTACCCAAGGGACAGGGGCGACTGAAGCTTTCTTT. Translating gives CASSTQGTGATEAFF.

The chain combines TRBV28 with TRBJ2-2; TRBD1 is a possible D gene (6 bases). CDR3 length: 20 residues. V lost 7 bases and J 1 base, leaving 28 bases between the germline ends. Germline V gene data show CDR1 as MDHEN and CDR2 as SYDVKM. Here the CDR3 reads CASNTGYRVFSDQNTGELFF. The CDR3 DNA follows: TGTGCCAGCAACACGGGGTACAGGGTTTTTAGCGACCAGAACACCGGGGAGCTGTTTTTT.

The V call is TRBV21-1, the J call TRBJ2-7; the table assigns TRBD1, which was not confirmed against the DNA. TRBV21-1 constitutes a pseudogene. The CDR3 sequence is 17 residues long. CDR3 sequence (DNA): TGTGCCAGCAGCTGTAGGGGGTTGACTACCTGCCTCTACGAGCAGTACTTC. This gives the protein CASSCRGLTTCLYEQYF.

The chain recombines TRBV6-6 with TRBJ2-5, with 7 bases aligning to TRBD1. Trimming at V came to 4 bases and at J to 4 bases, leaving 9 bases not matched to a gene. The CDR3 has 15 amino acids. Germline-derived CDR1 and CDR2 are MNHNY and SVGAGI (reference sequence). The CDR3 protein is CASSLTGTVSETQYF. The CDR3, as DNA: TGTGCCAGCAGTTTGACCGGGACAGTATCAGAGACCCAGTACTTC.

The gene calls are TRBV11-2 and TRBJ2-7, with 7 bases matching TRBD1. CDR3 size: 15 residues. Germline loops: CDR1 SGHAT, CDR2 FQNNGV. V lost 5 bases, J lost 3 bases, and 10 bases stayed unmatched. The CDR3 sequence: CASSTRGTEIYEQYF. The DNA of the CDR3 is TGTGCCAGCAGCACAAGAGGGACAGAGATCTACGAGCAGTACTTC.

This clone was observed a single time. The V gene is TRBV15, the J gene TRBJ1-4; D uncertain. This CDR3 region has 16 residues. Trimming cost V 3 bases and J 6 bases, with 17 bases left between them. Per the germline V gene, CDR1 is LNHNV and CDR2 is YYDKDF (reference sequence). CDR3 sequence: CATSRTTLGPDEKLFF. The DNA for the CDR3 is TGTGCCACCAGCAGGACGACGTTGGGCCCCGATGAAAAACTGTTTTTT.

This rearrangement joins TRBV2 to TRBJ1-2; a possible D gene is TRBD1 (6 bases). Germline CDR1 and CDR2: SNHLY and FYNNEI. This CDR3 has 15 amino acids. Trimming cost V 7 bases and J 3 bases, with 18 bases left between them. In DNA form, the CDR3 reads TGTGCCAGCAAGGGCCTAGGACAGATGTACTATGGCTACACCTTC. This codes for CASKGLGQMYYGYTF.

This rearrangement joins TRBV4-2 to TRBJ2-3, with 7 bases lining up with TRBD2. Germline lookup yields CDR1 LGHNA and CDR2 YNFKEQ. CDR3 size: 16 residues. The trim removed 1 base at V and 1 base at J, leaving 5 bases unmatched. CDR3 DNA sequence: TGTGCCAGCAGCCAAGGGGGGGGAATTGGCACAGATACGCAGTATTTT. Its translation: CASSQGGGIGTDTQYF.

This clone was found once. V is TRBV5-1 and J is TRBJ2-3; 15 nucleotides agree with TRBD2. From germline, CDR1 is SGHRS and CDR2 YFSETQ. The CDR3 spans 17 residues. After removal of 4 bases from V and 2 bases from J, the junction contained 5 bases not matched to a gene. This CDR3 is CASSPGLAGGTTDTQYF. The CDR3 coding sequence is TGCGCCAGCAGCCCGGGACTAGCGGGGGGCACCACAGATACGCAGTATTTT.

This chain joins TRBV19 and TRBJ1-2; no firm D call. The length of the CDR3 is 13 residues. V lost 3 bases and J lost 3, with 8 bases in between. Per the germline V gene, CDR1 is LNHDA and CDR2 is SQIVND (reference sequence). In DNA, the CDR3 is TGTGCCAGTAGTATGAGGGTCGACTATGGCTACACCTTC. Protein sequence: CASSMRVDYGYTF.

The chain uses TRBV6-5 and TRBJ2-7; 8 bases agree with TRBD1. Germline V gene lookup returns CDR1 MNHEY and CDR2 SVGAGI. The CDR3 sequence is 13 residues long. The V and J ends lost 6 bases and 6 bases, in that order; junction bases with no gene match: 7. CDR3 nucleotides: TGTGCCAGCAGACGCGGACAGGGCGCCGAGCAGTACTTC. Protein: CASRRGQGAEQYF.

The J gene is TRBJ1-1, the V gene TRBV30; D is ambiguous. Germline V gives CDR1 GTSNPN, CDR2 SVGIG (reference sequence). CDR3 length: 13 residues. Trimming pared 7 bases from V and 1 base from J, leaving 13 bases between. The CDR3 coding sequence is TGTGCCTCCCCCGGGGTAGGGAACACTGAAGCTTTCTTT. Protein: CASPGVGNTEAFF. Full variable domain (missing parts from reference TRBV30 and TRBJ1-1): SQTIHQWPATLVQPVGSPLSLECTVEGTSNPNLYWYRQAAGRGLQLLFYSVGIGQISSEVPQNLSASRPQDRQFILSSKKLLLSDSGFYLCASPGVGNTEAFFGQGTRLTVV.

This CDR3 is CASSRGPNQPQHF. CDR3 sequence (DNA): TGTGCCAGCAGTCGGGGTCCTAATCAGCCCCAGCATTTT. The chain uses TRBV28 and TRBJ1-5; no clear D. Germline CDR1 reads MDHEN; CDR2 reads SYDVKM. The ends were cut back, 5 bases at V and 4 bases at J, with 9 bases in the middle. CDR3 size: 13 residues.